The next 9 T cell receptor beta chains were all read from a single sample in a study of CD8+CD57+ T cells in acquired aplastic anemia. Before being chosen for sequencing, patients had shown CD8+CD57+ cell expansion by flow cytometry. Both TCR beta VDJ combination and CDR3 sequence profiling were carried out. Genomic DNA was the template for this profiling. TCRdb reprocessed the reads via MiXCR and lists one record per CDR3 protein. The repertoire holds approximately 180,000 distinct CDR3 sequences, less than 60% seen once, with 1.1% in the top ten. Material: sorted CD4+, CD8+, or CD8+CD57+ T cells (not recorded which) from PBMCs. These receptors originate from a human donor with aplastic anemia.

V usage is TRBV2 and J usage is TRBJ1-2; a possible D gene is TRBD1 (5 bases). Per the germline V gene, CDR1 is SNHLY and CDR2 is FYNNEI. V lost 9 bases and J lost 8, with 7 bases in between. The CDR3 has 9 amino acids. CDR3 bases: TGTGCCAGGGAGGGGGGCTACACCTTC. Protein product: CAREGGYTF.

V and J are TRBV4-2 and TRBJ2-7, with 9 bases fitting TRBD2. Germline V gene data show CDR1 as LGHNA and CDR2 as YNFKEQ. Germline trimming cut 1 base from V and 7 bases from J; bases unmatched to any gene: 8. This CDR3 contains 15 residues. CDR3 loop: CASSQVGAGGQEQYF. DNA for the CDR3: TGTGCCAGCAGCCAAGTGGGGGCGGGGGGGCAGGAGCAGTACTTC.

This clonotype was seen repeatedly, ten times or more. The chain's CDR3 is CASSGGHSGSYEQYF. DNA for the CDR3: TGCGCCAGCAGTGGAGGGCATAGCGGTTCCTACGAGCAGTACTTC. This chain connects TRBV10-1 to TRBJ2-7; tentative D call: TRBD2 (6 bases). Per germline, CDR1 WNHNN and CDR2 SYGVQD (reference sequence). V was shortened by 4 bases and J by 1 base, with 14 bases between the two germline ends. The CDR3 covers 15 residues.

The genes are TRBV6-5 and TRBJ2-1, with unresolved D. The V gene's germline CDR1 is MNHEY and CDR2 SVGAGI. Trimming pared 0 bases from V and 9 bases from J, leaving 12 bases between. The CDR3 runs to 14 residues. CDR3 region: CASSYSKTNGEQFF. Written as DNA, the CDR3 is TGTGCCAGCAGTTACTCTAAAACTAACGGTGAGCAGTTCTTC.

The rearrangement links TRBV19 to TRBJ1-2; D perhaps matches TRBD1 (6 bases). V shed 4 bases and J shed 11 bases, with 14 bases lying between them. This CDR3 spans 12 amino acids. Germline values: CDR1 LNHDA, CDR2 SQIVND (reference sequence). CDR3 nucleotide sequence: TGTGCCAGTAGTACCGAGGGGGGGCGATACACCTTC. Translating it yields CASSTEGGRYTF. The variable domain in full, completed from reference TRBV19 and TRBJ1-2, reads DGGITQSPKYLFRKEGQNVTLSCEQNLNHDAMYWYRQDPGQGLRLIYYSQIVNDFQKGDIAEGYSVSREKKESFPLTVTSAQKNPTAFYLCASSTEGGRYTFGSGTRLTVV.

This rearrangement joins TRBV7-2 to TRBJ1-6; D possibly corresponds to TRBD1 (5 bases). Germline V gives CDR1 SGHTA, CDR2 FQGNSA. The CDR3 spans 14 residues. V was shortened by 6 bases and J by 4 bases, with 10 bases between the two germline ends. CDR3 region: CASSSGRYNSPLHF. CDR3 nucleotides: TGTGCCAGCAGTTCGGGACGGTATAATTCACCCCTCCACTTT.

CDR3 loop: CSAKAAETQYF. The CDR3 bases are TGCAGTGCTAAGGCTGCAGAGACCCAGTACTTC. V is TRBV20-1 and J is TRBJ2-5; D gene unclear. The CDR3 is made up of 11 amino acids. V was trimmed by 4 bases and J by 4 bases, leaving 7 bases between them. From germline, CDR1 is DFQATT and CDR2 SNEGSKA (reference sequence).

This clonotype was counted many times. The chain employs TRBV19 and TRBJ1-3; 7 bases match TRBD1. Germline loops: CDR1 LNHDA, CDR2 SQIVND (reference sequence). Trimming at V came to 6 bases and at J to 1 base, leaving 6 bases not matched to a gene. The CDR3 runs to 15 residues. CDR3 bases: TGTGCCAGTAGGAAAGACAGGGTTTCTGGAAACACCATATATTTT. Its protein product is CASRKDRVSGNTIYF.

This clonotype was seen ten or more times. J is TRBJ2-1 and V is TRBV5-5, with 11 bases matching TRBD2. The CDR3 totals 16 residues. CDR1 is SGHKS and CDR2 is YYEKEE in the germline V gene (reference sequence). V gave up 4 bases and J gave up 9 bases; unmatched junction bases: 12. The CDR3 region is CASSRTFSGGAVEQFF. DNA for the CDR3: TGTGCCAGCAGCCGCACCTTTAGCGGGGGGGCAGTTGAGCAGTTCTTC.